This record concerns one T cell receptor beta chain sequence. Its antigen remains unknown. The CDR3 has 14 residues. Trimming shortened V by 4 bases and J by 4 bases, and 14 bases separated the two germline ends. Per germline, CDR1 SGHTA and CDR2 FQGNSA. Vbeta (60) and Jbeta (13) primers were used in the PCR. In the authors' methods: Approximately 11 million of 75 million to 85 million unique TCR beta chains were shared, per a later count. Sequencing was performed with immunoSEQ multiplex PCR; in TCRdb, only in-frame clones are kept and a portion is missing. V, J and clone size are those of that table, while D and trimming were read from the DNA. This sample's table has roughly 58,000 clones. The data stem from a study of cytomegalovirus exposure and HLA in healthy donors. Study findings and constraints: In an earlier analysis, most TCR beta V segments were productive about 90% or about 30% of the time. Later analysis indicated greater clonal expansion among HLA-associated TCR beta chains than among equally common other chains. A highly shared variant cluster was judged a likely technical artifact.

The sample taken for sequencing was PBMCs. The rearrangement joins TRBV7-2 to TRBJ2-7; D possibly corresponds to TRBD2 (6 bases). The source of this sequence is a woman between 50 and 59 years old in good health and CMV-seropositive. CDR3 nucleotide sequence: TGTGCCAGCAGCTCATCTAGCGACCATTACGAGCAGTACTTC. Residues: CASSSSSDHYEQYF. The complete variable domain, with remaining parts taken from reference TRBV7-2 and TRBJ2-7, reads GAGVSQSPSNKVTEKGKDVELRCDPISGHTALYWYRQSLGQGLEFLIYFQGNSAPDKSGLPSDRFSAERTGGSVSTLTIQRTQQEDSAVYLCASSSSSDHYEQYFGPGTRLTVT.